This TCR beta chain is drawn from a study of blood T cell repertoires in COVID-19. Study context: The United States, Italy and Spain supplied acute and convalescent COVID-19 samples.

TCRdb's table, derived via immunoSEQ multiplex PCR, lists solely in-frame clones and lacks some. The data contain about 13,000 clones, roughly 83% of them singletons. On this clone itself: A junction boundary mismatches the germline segment, possibly from a read error.

Germline V lookup: CDR1 LGHDT, CDR2 YNNKEL (reference sequence). CDR3 size: 13 residues. The chain links TRBV3-1 (or the pseudogene TRBV3-2) to TRBJ1-6, with D hard to call. The origin of this receptor is a man aged 35-49 years with active or convalescent COVID-19. Sequencing was carried out using peripheral blood. CDR3 coding DNA: TGTGCCAGCAGCGAAGACCCTACCTCACCCCTCCACTTT. Protein product: CASSEDPTSPLHF.